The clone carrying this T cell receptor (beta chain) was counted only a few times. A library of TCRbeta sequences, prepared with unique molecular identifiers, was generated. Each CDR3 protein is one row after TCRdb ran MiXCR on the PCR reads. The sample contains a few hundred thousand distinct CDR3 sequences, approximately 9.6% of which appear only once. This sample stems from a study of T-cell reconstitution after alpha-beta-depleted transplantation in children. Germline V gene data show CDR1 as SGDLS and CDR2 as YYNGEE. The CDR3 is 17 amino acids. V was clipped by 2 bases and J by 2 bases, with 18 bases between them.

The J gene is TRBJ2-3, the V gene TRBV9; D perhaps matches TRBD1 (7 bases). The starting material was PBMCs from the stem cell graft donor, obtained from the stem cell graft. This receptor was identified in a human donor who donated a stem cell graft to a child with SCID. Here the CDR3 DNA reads TGTGCCAGCAGCGTGCGGGACAGAAACCAAGACACAGATACGCAGTATTTT. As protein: CASSVRDRNQDTDTQYF.